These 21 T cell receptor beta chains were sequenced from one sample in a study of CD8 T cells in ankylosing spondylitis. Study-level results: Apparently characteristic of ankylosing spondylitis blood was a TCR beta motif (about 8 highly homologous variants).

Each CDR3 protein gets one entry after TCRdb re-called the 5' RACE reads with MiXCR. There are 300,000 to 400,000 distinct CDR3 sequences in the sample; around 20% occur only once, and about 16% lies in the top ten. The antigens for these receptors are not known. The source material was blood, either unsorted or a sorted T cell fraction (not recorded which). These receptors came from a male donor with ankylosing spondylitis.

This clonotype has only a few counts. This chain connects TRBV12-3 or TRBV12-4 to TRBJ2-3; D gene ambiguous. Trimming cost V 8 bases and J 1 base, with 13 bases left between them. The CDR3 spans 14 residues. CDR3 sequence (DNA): TGTGCCAGCCTTAAGGAGCTTCGCACAGATACGCAGTATTTT. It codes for CASLKELRTDTQYF.

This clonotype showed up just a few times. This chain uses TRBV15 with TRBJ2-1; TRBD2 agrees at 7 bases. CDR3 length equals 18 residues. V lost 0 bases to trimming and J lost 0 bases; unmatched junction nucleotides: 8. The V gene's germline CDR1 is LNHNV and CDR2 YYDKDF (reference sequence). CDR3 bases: TGTGCCACCAGCAGAGACCCTAGCGGAAGTACCTCCTACAATGAGCAGTTCTTC. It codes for CATSRDPSGSTSYNEQFF.

CDR3 bases: TGTGCCAGCAGTTTGGCCCCCGGGACACCGATGCAGCAGTACTTC. It yields the protein CASSLAPGTPMQQYF. This chain uses TRBV12-3 or TRBV12-4 with TRBJ2-7, with a weak D call TRBD1 (6 bases). Deletions cut 3 bases from V and 8 bases from J, with 20 bases between. This CDR3 spans 15 amino acids.

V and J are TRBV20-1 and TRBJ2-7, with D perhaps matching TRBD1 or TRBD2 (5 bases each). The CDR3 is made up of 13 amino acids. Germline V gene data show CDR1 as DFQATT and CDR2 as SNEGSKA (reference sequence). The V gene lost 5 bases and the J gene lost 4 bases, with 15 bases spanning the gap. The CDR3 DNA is TGCAGTGCTCGACCGGGACCCCTGTACGAGCAGTACTTC. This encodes CSARPGPLYEQYF.

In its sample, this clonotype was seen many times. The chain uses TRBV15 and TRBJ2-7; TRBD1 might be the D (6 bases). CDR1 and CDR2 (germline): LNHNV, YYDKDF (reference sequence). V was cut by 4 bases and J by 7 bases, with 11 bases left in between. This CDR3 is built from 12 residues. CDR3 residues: CATSKRQEEQYF. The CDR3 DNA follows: TGTGCCACCAGCAAAAGACAGGAAGAGCAGTACTTC.

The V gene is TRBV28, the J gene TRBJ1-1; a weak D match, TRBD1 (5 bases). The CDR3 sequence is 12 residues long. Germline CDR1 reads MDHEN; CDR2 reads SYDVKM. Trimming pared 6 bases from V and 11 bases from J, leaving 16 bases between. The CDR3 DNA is TGTGCCAGCAGCACAGGTGGGCTGTGGGCTTTCTTT. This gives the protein CASSTGGLWAFF.

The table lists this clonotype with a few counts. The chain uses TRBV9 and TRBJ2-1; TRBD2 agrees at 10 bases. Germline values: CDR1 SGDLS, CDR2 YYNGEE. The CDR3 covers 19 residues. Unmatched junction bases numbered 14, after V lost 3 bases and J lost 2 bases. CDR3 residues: CASSDPNTYTSGAYNEQFF. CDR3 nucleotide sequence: TGTGCCAGCAGCGATCCCAACACCTATACTAGCGGGGCCTACAATGAGCAGTTCTTC.

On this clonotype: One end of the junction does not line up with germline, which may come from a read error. This CDR3 is CASSPSLAGGSSNEQFF. The CDR3 nucleotides are TGTGCCAGCTCACCATCCCTAGCGGGAGGCTCCTCCAATGAGCAGTTCTTC. This rearrangement joins TRBV18 to TRBJ2-1, with 11 bases that match TRBD2. This CDR3 has 17 residues. Germline V gene sequence: CDR1 KGHSH, CDR2 LQKENI.

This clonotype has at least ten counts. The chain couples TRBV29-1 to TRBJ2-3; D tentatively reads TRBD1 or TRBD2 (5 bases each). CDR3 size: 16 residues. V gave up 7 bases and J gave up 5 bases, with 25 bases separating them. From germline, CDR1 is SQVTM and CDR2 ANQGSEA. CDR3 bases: TGCAGCGCAAAGAAGGGACGGGTTGGGAAATTAGATACGCAGTATTTT. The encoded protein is CSAKKGRVGKLDTQYF.

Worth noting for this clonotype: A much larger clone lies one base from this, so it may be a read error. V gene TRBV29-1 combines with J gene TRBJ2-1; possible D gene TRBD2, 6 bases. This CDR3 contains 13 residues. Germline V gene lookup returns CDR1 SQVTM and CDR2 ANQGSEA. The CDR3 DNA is TGCTTAGCGGAAACCGACTCCTACAATGAGCAGTTCTTC. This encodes CLAETDSYNEQFF.

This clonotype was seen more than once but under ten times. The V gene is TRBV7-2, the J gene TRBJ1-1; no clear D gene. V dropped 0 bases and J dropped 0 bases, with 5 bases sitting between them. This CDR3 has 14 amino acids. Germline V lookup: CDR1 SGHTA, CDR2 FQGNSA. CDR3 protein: CASSLAMLNTEAFF. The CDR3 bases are TGTGCCAGCAGCTTAGCGATGCTGAACACTGAAGCTTTCTTT. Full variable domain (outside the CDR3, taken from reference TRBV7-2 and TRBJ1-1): GAGVSQSPSNKVTEKGKDVELRCDPISGHTALYWYRQSLGQGLEFLIYFQGNSAPDKSGLPSDRFSAERTGGSVSTLTIQRTQQEDSAVYLCASSLAMLNTEAFFGQGTRLTVV.

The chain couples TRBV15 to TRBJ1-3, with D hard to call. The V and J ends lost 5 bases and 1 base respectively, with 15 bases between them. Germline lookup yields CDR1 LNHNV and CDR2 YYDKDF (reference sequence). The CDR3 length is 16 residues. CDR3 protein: CATSLVGSASGNTIYF. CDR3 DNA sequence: TGTGCCACCAGCCTCGTCGGGAGTGCTTCTGGAAACACCATATATTTT.

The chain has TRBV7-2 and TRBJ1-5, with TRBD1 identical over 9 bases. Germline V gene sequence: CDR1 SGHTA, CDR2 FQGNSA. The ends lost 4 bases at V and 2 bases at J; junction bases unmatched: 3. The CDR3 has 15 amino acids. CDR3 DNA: TGTGCCAGCAGCTGGTGGACAGGGGGCAATCAGCCCCAGCATTTT. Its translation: CASSWWTGGNQPQHF.

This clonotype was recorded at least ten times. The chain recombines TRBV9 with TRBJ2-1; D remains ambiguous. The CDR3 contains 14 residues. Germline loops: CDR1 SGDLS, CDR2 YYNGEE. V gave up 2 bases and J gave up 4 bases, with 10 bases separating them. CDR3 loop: CASSVSGYYNEQFF. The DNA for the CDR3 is TGTGCCAGCAGCGTTTCAGGCTATTACAATGAGCAGTTCTTC.

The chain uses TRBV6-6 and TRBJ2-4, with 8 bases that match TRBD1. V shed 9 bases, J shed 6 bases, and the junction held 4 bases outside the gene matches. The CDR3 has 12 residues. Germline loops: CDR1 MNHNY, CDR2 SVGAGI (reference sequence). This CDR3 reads CASVTGGNIQYF. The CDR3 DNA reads TGTGCCAGTGTCACAGGGGGAAACATTCAGTACTTC.

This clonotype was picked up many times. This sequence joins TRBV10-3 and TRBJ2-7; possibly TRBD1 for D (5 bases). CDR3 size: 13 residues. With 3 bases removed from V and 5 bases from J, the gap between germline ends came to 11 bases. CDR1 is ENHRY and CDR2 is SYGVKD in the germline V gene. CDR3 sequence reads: CAISDPTANEQYF. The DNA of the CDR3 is TGTGCCATCAGTGACCCGACAGCGAACGAGCAGTACTTC.

The CDR3 DNA follows: TGTGCCAGCAGTTTGGGGGCGCCAGTCAATCAGCCCCAGCATTTT. As protein: CASSLGAPVNQPQHF. The gene calls are TRBV28 and TRBJ1-5, with a weak D call TRBD1 (6 bases). CDR3 length equals 15 residues. Trimming pared 3 bases from V and 3 bases from J, leaving 12 bases between. The germline CDR1 and CDR2 sequences are MDHEN and SYDVKM.

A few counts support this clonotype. The CDR3 DNA sequence: TGTGCCAGCAGCCAAGATTTGAGATATGCCAATGAGCAGTTCTTC. This encodes CASSQDLRYANEQFF. The chain is built from TRBV14 and TRBJ2-1; D remains unclear. The CDR3 totals 15 residues. Germline CDR1 is SGHDN and CDR2 is FVKESK. Trimming stripped 0 bases from V and 6 bases from J, with 12 bases between.

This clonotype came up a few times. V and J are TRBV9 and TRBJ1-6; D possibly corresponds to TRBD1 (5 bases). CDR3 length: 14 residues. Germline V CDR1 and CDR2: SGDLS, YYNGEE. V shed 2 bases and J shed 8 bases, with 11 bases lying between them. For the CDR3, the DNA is TGTGCCAGCAGCGTTGGGGGGATGGATTCACCCCTCCACTTT. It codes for CASSVGGMDSPLHF.

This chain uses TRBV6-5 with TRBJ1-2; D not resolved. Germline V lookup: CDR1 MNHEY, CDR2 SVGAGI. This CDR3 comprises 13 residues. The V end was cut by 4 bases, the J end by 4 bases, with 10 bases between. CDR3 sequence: CASSFNKFYGYTF. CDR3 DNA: TGTGCCAGCAGTTTCAATAAATTCTATGGCTACACCTTC.

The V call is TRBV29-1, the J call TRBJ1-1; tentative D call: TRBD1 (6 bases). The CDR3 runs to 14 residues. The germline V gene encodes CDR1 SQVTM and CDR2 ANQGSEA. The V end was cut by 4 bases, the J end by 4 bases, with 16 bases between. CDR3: CSVGQGFLGTEAFF. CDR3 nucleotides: TGCAGCGTTGGGCAGGGGTTCCTCGGCACTGAAGCTTTCTTT.